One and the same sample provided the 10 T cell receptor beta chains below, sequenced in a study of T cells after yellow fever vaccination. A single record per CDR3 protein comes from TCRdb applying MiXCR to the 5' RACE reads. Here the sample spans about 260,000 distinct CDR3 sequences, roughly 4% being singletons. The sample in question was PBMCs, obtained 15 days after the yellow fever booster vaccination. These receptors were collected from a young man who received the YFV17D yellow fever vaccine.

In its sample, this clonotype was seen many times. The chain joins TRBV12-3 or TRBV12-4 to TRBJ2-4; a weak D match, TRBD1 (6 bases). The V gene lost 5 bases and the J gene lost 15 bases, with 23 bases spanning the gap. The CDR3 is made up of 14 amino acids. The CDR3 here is CASSPEGHLDPSYF. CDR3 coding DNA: TGTGCCAGCAGTCCCGAGGGACACTTGGACCCCTCGTACTTC.

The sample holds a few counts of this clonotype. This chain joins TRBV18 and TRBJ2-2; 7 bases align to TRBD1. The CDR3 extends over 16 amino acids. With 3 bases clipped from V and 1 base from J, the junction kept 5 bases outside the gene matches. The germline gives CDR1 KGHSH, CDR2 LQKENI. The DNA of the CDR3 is TGTGCCAGCTCACCGCCTAGACAGGGGAACACCGGGGAGCTGTTTTTT. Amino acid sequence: CASSPPRQGNTGELFF.

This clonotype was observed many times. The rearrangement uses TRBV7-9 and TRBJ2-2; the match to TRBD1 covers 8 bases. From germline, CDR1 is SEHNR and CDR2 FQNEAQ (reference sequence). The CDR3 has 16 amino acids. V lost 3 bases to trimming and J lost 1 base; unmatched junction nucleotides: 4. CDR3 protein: CASSLQGAENTGELFF. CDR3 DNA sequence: TGTGCCAGCAGCTTGCAGGGGGCCGAGAACACCGGGGAGCTGTTTTTT. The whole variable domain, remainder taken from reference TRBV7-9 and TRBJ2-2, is DTGVSQNPRHKITKRGQNVTFRCDPISEHNRLYWYRQTLGQGPEFLTYFQNEAQLEKSRLLSDRFSAERPKGSFSTLEIQRTEQGDSAMYLCASSLQGAENTGELFFGEGSRLTVL.

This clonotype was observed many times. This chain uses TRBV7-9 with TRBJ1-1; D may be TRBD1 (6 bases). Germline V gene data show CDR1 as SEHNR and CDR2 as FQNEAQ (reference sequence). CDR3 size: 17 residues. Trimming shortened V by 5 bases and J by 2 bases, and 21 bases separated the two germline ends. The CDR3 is CASSPPIVAGANTEAFF. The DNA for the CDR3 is TGTGCCAGCAGCCCTCCCATAGTAGCAGGGGCCAACACTGAAGCTTTCTTT.

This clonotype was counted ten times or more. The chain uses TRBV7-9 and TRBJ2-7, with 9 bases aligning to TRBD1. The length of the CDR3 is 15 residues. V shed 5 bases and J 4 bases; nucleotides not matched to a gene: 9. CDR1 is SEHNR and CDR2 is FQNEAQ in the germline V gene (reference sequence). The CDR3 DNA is TGTGCCAGCAGCCCGGACAGGGGAAGAGAGTACGAGCAGTACGTC. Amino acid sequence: CASSPDRGREYEQYV.

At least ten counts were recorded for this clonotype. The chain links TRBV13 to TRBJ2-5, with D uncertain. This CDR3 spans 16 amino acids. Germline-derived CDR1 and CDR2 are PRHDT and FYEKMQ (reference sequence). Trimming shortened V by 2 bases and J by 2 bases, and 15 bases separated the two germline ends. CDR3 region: CASSLSPRSSQETQYF. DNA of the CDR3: TGTGCCAGCAGCTTATCTCCTAGAAGTTCGCAAGAGACCCAGTACTTC.

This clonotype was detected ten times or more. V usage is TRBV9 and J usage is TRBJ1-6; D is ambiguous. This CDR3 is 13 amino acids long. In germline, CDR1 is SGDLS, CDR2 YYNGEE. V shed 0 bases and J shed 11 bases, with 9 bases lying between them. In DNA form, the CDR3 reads TGTGCCAGCAGCGTAGAAGGGAATCCACCCCTCCACTTT. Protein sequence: CASSVEGNPPLHF.

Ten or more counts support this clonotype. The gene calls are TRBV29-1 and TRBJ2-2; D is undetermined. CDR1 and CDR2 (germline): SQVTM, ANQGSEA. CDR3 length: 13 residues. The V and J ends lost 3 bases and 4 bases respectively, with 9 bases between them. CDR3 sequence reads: CSVDVPGTGELFF. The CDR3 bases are TGCAGCGTTGATGTCCCGGGCACCGGGGAGCTGTTTTTT.

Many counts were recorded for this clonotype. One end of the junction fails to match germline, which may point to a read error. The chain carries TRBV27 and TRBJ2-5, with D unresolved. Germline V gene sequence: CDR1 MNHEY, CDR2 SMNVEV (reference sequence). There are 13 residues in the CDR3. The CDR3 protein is CASSLSGKEAQYF. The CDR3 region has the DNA TGTGCCAGCAGTTTATCAGGAAAAGAGGCCCAGTACTTC.

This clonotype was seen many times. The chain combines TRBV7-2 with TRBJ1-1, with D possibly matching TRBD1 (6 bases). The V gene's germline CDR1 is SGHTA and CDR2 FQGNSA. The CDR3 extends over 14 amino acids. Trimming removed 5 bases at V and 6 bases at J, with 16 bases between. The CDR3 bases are TGTGCCAGCAGCCATTACAGGGTTGGTGCTGAAGCTTTCTTT. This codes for CASSHYRVGAEAFF.